A selection of T cell receptor beta chains follows, all from one sample in a study of T cell responses to AZD1222 COVID-19 vaccine. Libraries were prepared by immunoSEQ multiplex PCR; TCRdb keeps only in-frame clonotypes and omits some of them. This sample has 130,000 or so clones, with about 85% found just once. Sample: peripheral blood, taken 28 days after the second AZD1222 dose. The receptors stem from an adult who received the AZD1222 COVID-19 vaccine. The CDR3 runs from the conserved cysteine through the conserved F or W. A D gene is named only where the DNA matches it firmly. The size field is filled for only some rows; it gives once, few, many or a size class.

d_gene | abundance | j_gene | v_gene | CDR3nt | CDR3aa
TRBD1 | NA | TRBJ1-6 | TRBV19 | TGTGCCAGTAGAGTGGGGACAGCCAATTCACCCCTCCACTTT | CASRVGTANSPLHF
NA | NA | TRBJ2-7 | TRBV5-4 | TGTGCCAGCAGCCGGCGAGGTGGGTCCTACGAGCAGTACTTC | CASSRRGGSYEQYF
NA | NA | TRBJ1-1 | TRBV12-3/TRBV12-4 | TGTGCCAGCAGTTTAGCCGACGGTGAAGCTTTCTTT | CASSLADGEAFF
TRBD2 | NA | TRBJ2-1 | TRBV19 | TGTGCCAGTAGTCTTCAGCGGGGGAGTCACAATGAGCAGTTCTTC | CASSLQRGSHNEQFF
TRBD1 | NA | TRBJ1-2 | TRBV6-1 | TGTGCCAGCAGTGACAGGGGGCGCGTCTATGGCTACACCTTC | CASSDRGRVYGYTF
NA | NA | TRBJ1-3 | TRBV10-2 | TGCGCCAGCAGTGAGGGGAACACCATATATTTT | CASSEGNTIYF
NA | once | TRBJ2-7 | TRBV10-1 | TGCGCCAGCAGTGAGTCGATAGGGGCAGGGGAGCAGTACTTC | CASSESIGAGEQYF
TRBD1 | few | TRBJ2-1 | TRBV28 | TGTGCCAGCAGTTCTCCGGGACAGGGCGGATTTGAGCAGTTCTTC | CASSSPGQGGFEQFF
NA | NA | TRBJ1-5 | TRBV15 | TGTGCCACCAGCAGAGGAGCAGTCCGGAATCAGCCCCAGCATTTT | CATSRGAVRNQPQHF
NA | once | TRBJ1-3 | TRBV11-2 | TGTGCCAGCAGCCCTGGGGTTTCGGGATCTGGAAACACCATATATTTT | CASSPGVSGSGNTIYF
TRBD2 | NA | TRBJ2-7 | TRBV13 | TGTGCCAGCAGTCCCGGGACTAGCGGGGGGACCTACGAGCAGTACTTC | CASSPGTSGGTYEQYF
NA | NA | TRBJ2-1 | TRBV5-1 | TGCGCCAGCAGCCCCGCCCTGAGCTTTGGTTCCAGTGAGCAGTTCTTC | CASSPALSFGSSEQFF
TRBD2 | few | TRBJ2-2 | TRBV2 | TGTGCCAGTAGTGCTCCTAGCGGGGGCAGGGGGACCGGGGAGCTGTTTTTT | CASSAPSGGRGTGELFF
NA | NA | TRBJ1-1 | TRBV28 | TGTGCCAGCAGTTTACTACAGCCCCAGACTGAAGCTTTCTTT | CASSLLQPQTEAFF
NA | NA | TRBJ1-3 | TRBV18 | TGTGCCAGCTCACCACAGGGGGAAATTTCTGGAAACACCATATATTTT | CASSPQGEISGNTIYF
NA | NA | TRBJ2-1 | TRBV11-3 | TGTGCCAGCAGCTCTTATCCGGGGGTTCTAGGGGGTAATGGCAATGAGCAGTTCTTC | CASSSYPGVLGGNGNEQFF
NA | NA | TRBJ1-5 | TRBV6-1 | TGTGCCAGCAGTGAAGCGTCGGGGGCTAGAGGGCCCCAGCATTTT | CASSEASGARGPQHF
TRBD1 | NA | TRBJ1-5 | TRBV3-1/TRBV3-2 | TGTGCCAGCAGCGCACAGGGGAAGCAGCCCCAGCATTTT | CASSAQGKQPQHF
NA | NA | TRBJ2-3 | TRBV11-3 | TGTGCCAGCAGCTTAGGGGGTTTCGGCACAGATACGCAGTATTTT | CASSLGGFGTDTQYF
NA | NA | TRBJ1-1 | TRBV6-2/TRBV6-3 | TGTGCCAGCAGCCCCACAGACCCAGGGGATGGTGAAGCTTTCTTT | CASSPTDPGDGEAFF
NA | NA | TRBJ1-3 | TRBV6-5 | TGTGCCAGCATCGACAGCTCTGGAAACACCATATATTTT | CASIDSSGNTIYF
NA | NA | TRBJ1-2 | TRBV30 | TGTGCCTGGAGTTTGGGGGCGCTTCGCCTCGGCTACACCTTC | CAWSLGALRLGYTF
NA | few | TRBJ1-5 | TRBV6-5 | TGTGCCAGCAGTTCCTACAGAGGTCAGCCCCAGCATTTT | CASSSYRGQPQHF
TRBD1 | NA | TRBJ2-7 | TRBV6-5 | TGTGCCAGCAGGGCCGGGACAGTCTTCTACGAGCAGTACTTC | CASRAGTVFYEQYF
NA | NA | TRBJ2-6 | TRBV7-9 | TGTGCCAGCAGCTCACCACAGGTCCTCTCTGGGGCCAACGTCCTGACTTTC | CASSSPQVLSGANVLTF
TRBD2 | NA | TRBJ2-7 | TRBV6-2/TRBV6-3 | TGTGCCAGCAGTCCGCTAGCGGGCTTAAACGAGCAGTACTTC | CASSPLAGLNEQYF
TRBD2 | NA | TRBJ2-1 | TRBV6-2/TRBV6-3 | TGTGCCAGCAGTCAGAGACTAGCGGGGGGTGGAAATGAGCAGTTCTTC | CASSQRLAGGGNEQFF
NA | NA | TRBJ1-5 | TRBV18 | TGTGCCAGCTCACCATTCCGGGGGAGGAGGCCCCAGCATTTT | CASSPFRGRRPQHF
TRBD2 | once | TRBJ2-3 | TRBV5-1 | TGCGCCAGCAGCTTGGGGAGCGGGGGGGCCGAAGATACGCAGTATTTT | CASSLGSGGAEDTQYF
NA | NA | TRBJ1-2 | TRBV10-3 | TGTGCCATCAGTGAGCAGGGTACCTATGGCTACACCTTC | CAISEQGTYGYTF
NA | NA | TRBJ2-3 | TRBV10-1 | TGCGCCAGCAGTGAGTCGTTGGGCCCAGATACGCAGTATTTT | CASSESLGPDTQYF
NA | NA | TRBJ1-1 | TRBV19 | TGTGCCAGTAGTCCGCGAAGAGGGCTGAACACTGAAGCTTTCTTT | CASSPRRGLNTEAFF
NA | NA | TRBJ2-7 | TRBV15 | TGTGCCACCAGCAGAGAAGGCACTCTTCACCCCAATACTCCTACGAAGCAGTACTTC | CATSREGTLHPNTPTKQYF
NA | NA | TRBJ1-2 | TRBV28 | TGTGCCAGCAGCCCCGGTCTTAGTGGCTACACCTTC | CASSPGLSGYTF
TRBD2 | NA | TRBJ2-3 | TRBV5-5 | TGTGCCAGCAGCTTGGTCGGTACGGGGGGTCGCACAGATACGCAGTATTTT | CASSLVGTGGRTDTQYF
NA | NA | TRBJ2-2 | TRBV12-5 | TGTGCTAGTGGTTTAATAGGGACCACCGGGGAGCTGTTTTTT | CASGLIGTTGELFF
NA | NA | TRBJ2-1 | TRBV5-1 | TGCGCCAGCAGCTTGGATTTGGGTACTGATGCTAGTCCGTACAATGAGCAGTTCTTC | CASSLDLGTDASPYNEQFF
TRBD2 | NA | TRBJ2-3 | TRBV6-4 | TGTGCCAGCAGTCGATCGGGGGGGTCCACAGATACGCAGTATTTT | CASSRSGGSTDTQYF
NA | NA | TRBJ2-1 | TRBV6-5 | TGTGCCAGCAGTTACCGGGGGGCGCATAAAAATGAGCAGTTCTTC | CASSYRGAHKNEQFF
NA | NA | TRBJ2-7 | TRBV12-3/TRBV12-4 | TGTGCCAGCAGTTTAGGGGTCTCCTACGAGCAGTACTTC | CASSLGVSYEQYF
TRBD2 | NA | TRBJ2-3 | TRBV5-1 | TGCGCCAGCCGTCAGCCCGGGGGGGGCACAGATACGCAGTATTTT | CASRQPGGGTDTQYF
NA | NA | TRBJ1-1 | TRBV28 | TGTGCCACCCTCAGGGGCTGGACTGAAGCTTTCTTT | CATLRGWTEAFF
NA | NA | TRBJ1-1 | TRBV11-3 | TGTGCCAGCAGCTTAGCTAGTTCTGCGTCTGAAGCTTTCTTT | CASSLASSASEAFF
NA | NA | TRBJ1-1 | TRBV4-1 | TGCGCCAGCAGCTTGACCAATTTTAGGGGCGCAGGGACTGAAGCTTTCTTT | CASSLTNFRGAGTEAFF
NA | NA | TRBJ1-1 | TRBV18 | TGTGCCAGCTCACGGGACGTAGAAGCTTTCTTT | CASSRDVEAFF
TRBD2 | NA | TRBJ2-5 | TRBV5-5 | TGTGCCAGCAGCTTGTCCTCTCAAGCAGCGGGGGGTTTGGAGACCCAGTACTTC | CASSLSSQAAGGLETQYF
TRBD1 | NA | TRBJ1-4 | TRBV27 | TGTGCCAGCAGTGTCACAGGGGGCGTTGGCAAACTGTTTTTT | CASSVTGGVGKLFF
NA | NA | TRBJ1-1 | TRBV28 | TGTGCCAGCAAATCGGCAGGGTTCACTGAAGCTTTCTTT | CASKSAGFTEAFF
NA | NA | TRBJ1-5 | TRBV2 | TGTGCCAGCAGCCCCGAGACAGTGGGCAATCAGCCCCAGCATTTT | CASSPETVGNQPQHF
NA | NA | TRBJ1-3 | TRBV7-9 | TGTGCCAGCAGCCAGGCCAAGGGAAACACCATATATTTT | CASSQAKGNTIYF
NA | few | TRBJ1-6 | TRBV7-2 | TGTGCCAGCAGCTCCGCCACTTCGGGTCCACCCCTCCACTTT | CASSSATSGPPLHF
NA | NA | TRBJ1-1 | TRBV3-1/TRBV3-2 | TGTGCCAGCAGCCTATCCGGGACGGGGAACACTGAAGCTTTCTTT | CASSLSGTGNTEAFF
NA | NA | TRBJ1-1 | TRBV11-3 | TGTGCCAGCAGGAGCGAAAGGTCCACTGAAGCTTTCTTT | CASRSERSTEAFF
NA | few | TRBJ2-1 | TRBV7-8 | TGTGCCAGCAGCTTAACATGGGGCCTTTCCTACAATGAGCAGTTCTTC | CASSLTWGLSYNEQFF
NA | NA | TRBJ1-2 | TRBV19 | TGTGCCAGTAGTATAGTTGGCGGCAGGGCAAATGGCTACACCTTC | CASSIVGGRANGYTF
NA | NA | TRBJ1-6 | TRBV4-3 | TGCGCCAGCAGCCAAGATCTAGCAGGGCGCCATTCACCCCTCCACTTT | CASSQDLAGRHSPLHF
TRBD2 | NA | TRBJ2-5 | TRBV29-1 | TGCAGCTTTAGCGGGGGACCACAAGAGACCCAGTACTTC | CSFSGGPQETQYF
TRBD2 | NA | TRBJ2-5 | TRBV7-2 | TGTGCCAGCAGCAATGCGGGGGGCACCCAAGAGACCCAGTACTTC | CASSNAGGTQETQYF
NA | NA | TRBJ2-3 | TRBV5-4 | TGTGCCAGCAGCACCCCAGCCTCTTCGGGGCAGTATTTT | CASSTPASSGQYF
TRBD2 | NA | TRBJ2-7 | TRBV2 | TGTGCCAGCAGTGCTACTAGCGGGGGGTATTCCTACGAGCAGTACTTC | CASSATSGGYSYEQYF